This T cell receptor beta chain was sequenced in a study of T cells after yellow fever vaccination. Study results and caveats: Among primary-vaccination clones, most reappeared after the booster, at almost 98% for CD4 and around 91% for CD8. A weaker but faster secondary response was observed, peaking on day 5 versus 15.

The sample holds many counts of this clonotype. Antigen: not known. TCRdb passed the 5' RACE reads through MiXCR, listing each CDR3 protein once. The table shows fewer than 350,000 distinct CDR3 sequences, with around 3.6% occurring only once. Trimming removed 6 bases at V and 0 bases at J, with 14 bases between. The CDR3 is 15 amino acids. This clonotype was obtained from a man aged 18 to 30 who received the YFV17D yellow fever vaccine. The V gene is TRBV12-3 or TRBV12-4, the J gene TRBJ1-1; TRBD1 might be the D (5 bases). The sample in question was PBMCs, obtained on the day of the yellow fever booster vaccination. The CDR3 bases are TGTGCCAGCAGGAAGGGACGGCAGATGAACACTGAAGCTTTCTTT. Amino acids: CASRKGRQMNTEAFF.